This T cell receptor (beta chain) stems from a study of shared clonotypes between healthy human individuals. The germline CDR1 and CDR2 sequences are MDHEN and SYDVKM. V gave up 6 bases and J gave up 3 bases, with 14 bases separating them. The CDR3 consists of 14 residues. This clone has a single count. TCRdb keeps only in-frame clones here, not all; method: immunoSEQ multiplex PCR. The sample carries hundreds of thousands of clones, about 80% recorded once. Sequencing was done on a sample of PBMCs. The receptor was derived from a middle-aged woman in good health. Some clones in this sample may be carry-over from other donors' samples. J is TRBJ1-1 and V is TRBV28; perhaps TRBD1 as D (6 bases). DNA of the CDR3: TGTGCCAGCAGCCCCGGACAGCTTGACACTGAAGCTTTCTTT. Protein sequence: CASSPGQLDTEAFF.